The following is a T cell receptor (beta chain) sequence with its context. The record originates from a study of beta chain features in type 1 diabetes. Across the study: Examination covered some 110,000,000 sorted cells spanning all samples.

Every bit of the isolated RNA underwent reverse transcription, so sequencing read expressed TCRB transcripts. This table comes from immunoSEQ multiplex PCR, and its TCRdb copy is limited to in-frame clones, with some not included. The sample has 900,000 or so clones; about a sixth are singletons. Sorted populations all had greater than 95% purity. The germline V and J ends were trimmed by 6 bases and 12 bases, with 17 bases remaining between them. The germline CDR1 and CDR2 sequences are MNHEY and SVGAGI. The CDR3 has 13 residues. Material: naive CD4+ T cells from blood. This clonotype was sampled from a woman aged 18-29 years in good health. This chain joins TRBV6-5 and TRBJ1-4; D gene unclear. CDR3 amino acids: CASRRTGFVQLFF. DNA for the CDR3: TGTGCCAGCAGGCGGACGGGGTTCGTTCAACTGTTTTTT.